This T cell receptor beta chain was recorded in a study of T cell changes during pregnancy in multiple sclerosis (dated 2019 in TCRdb). For context, the study as a whole: In women with multiple sclerosis, the researchers looked at how the T cell repertoire shifted as pregnancy progressed.

Deletion took 2 bases off V and 4 bases off J, with a span of 16 bases between the germline ends. Based on the germline V gene (reference sequence), the CDR1 and CDR2 sequences are SEHNR and FQNEAQ. CDR3 length: 16 amino acids, cysteine to phenylalanine. Of all the DNA, just the CDR3 is kept, 48 bases in frame from base 1. Turning to this clone: The antigen it binds to is not known. Per-nucleotide qualities are absent, and no much larger clonotype sits a single base away.

Libraries came from the immunoSEQ multiplex PCR assay. As stored in TCRdb, this immuneACCESS dataset retains in-frame rearrangements with V and J assigned. A fraction of the clones does not appear; measured against another copy, unresolved V genes explain less than half of the discrepancy, and the remainder lacks a known reason. For this sample the table gives some 110,000 clones, of which roughly nine tenths were detected only once. Together, the top ten hold about 1.6% of the sample. The V and J genes are TRBV7-9 and TRBJ2-3; a weak D assignment points to TRBD2 (6 bases agree). The sequences come from peripheral blood, collected in the third trimester of pregnancy. The sequence was obtained from a female donor with multiple sclerosis, enrolled in a pregnancy study. The CDR3 corresponds to CASSLRSGENADTQYF. The base sequence is TGTGCCAGCAGCTTAAGGTCGGGGGAGAACGCAGATACGCAGTATTTT.